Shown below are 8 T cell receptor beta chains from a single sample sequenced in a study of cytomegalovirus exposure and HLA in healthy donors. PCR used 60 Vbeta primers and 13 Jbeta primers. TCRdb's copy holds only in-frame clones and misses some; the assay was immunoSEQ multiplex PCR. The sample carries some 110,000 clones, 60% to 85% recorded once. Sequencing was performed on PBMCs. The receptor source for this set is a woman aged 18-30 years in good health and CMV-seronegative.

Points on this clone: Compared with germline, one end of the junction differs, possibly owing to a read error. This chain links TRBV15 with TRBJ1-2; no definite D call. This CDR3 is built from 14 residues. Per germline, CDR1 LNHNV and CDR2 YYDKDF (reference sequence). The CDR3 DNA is TGTGCCACCAGCAGGGAAGATCTTAACTATGACTACACCTTC. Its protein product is CATSREDLNYDYTF.

CDR3 loop: CASSLTGGEFTEKLFF. The CDR3 region has the DNA TGTGCCAGCAGCTTGACTGGGGGGGAATTTACTGAAAAACTGTTTTTT. The V gene is TRBV7-6, the J gene TRBJ1-4, with D possibly being TRBD1 (5 bases). The germline CDR1 and CDR2 sequences are SGHVS and FNYEAQ. CDR3 length: 16 residues. Trimming removed 3 bases at V and 7 bases at J, with 18 bases between.

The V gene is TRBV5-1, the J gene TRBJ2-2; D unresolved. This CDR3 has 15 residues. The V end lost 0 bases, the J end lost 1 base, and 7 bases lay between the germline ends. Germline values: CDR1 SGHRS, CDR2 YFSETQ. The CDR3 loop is CASSLAVRNTGELFF. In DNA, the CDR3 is TGCGCCAGCAGCTTGGCCGTCAGGAACACCGGGGAGCTGTTTTTT. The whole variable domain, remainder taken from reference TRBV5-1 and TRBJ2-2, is KAGVTQTPRYLIKTRGQQVTLSCSPISGHRSVSWYQQTPGQGLQFLFEYFSETQRNKGNFPGRFSGRQFSNSRSEMNVSTLELGDSALYLCASSLAVRNTGELFFGEGSRLTVL.

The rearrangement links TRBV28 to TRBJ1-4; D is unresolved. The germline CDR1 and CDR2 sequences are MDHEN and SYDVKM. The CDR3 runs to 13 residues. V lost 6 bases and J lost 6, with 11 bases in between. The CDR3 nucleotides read TGTGCCAGCAGCAACAGTGTTTATGAAAAACTGTTTTTT. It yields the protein CASSNSVYEKLFF.

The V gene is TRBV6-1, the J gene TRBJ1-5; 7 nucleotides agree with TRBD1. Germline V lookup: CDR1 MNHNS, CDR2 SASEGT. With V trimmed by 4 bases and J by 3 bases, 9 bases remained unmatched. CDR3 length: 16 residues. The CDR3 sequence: CASSGRQGGFNQPQHF. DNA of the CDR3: TGTGCCAGCAGTGGCAGACAGGGAGGCTTCAATCAGCCCCAGCATTTT.

CDR3 loop: CASSGGAGNQPQHF. The DNA for the CDR3 is TGTGCCAGCAGCGGAGGGGCCGGCAATCAGCCCCAGCATTTT. This rearrangement joins TRBV6-6 to TRBJ1-5; D perhaps matches TRBD1 (5 bases). CDR3 length: 14 amino acids. Trimming removed 6 bases from V and 2 bases from J, with 11 bases in between. Germline V gene lookup returns CDR1 MNHNY and CDR2 SVGAGI (reference sequence).

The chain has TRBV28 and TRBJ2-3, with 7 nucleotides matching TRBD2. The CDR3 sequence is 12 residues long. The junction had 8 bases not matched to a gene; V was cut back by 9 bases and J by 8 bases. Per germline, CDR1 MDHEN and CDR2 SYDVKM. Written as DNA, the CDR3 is TGTGCCAGTCTAGCGGTGCGGGGTACGCAGTATTTT. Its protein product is CASLAVRGTQYF.

CDR3 residues: CAWAAGQANSPLHF. DNA for the CDR3: TGTGCCTGGGCGGCCGGACAGGCAAATTCACCCCTCCACTTT. The J gene is TRBJ1-6, the V gene TRBV30; 7 nucleotides agree with TRBD1. CDR1 is GTSNPN, CDR2 SVGIG, per germline (reference sequence). V shed 5 bases and J 7 bases; nucleotides not matched to a gene: 8. The CDR3 covers 14 residues.